These 27 T cell receptor beta chains were sequenced from one sample in a study of graft-versus-host responses after intestinal transplantation. Clones were sequenced by immunoSEQ multiplex PCR, and TCRdb holds only the in-frame ones, with some missing. The data show more than 65,000 clones, with 84% seen just once and roughly 0.4% held by the top ten. No cognate antigen is known for these TCRs. The starting material was unstimulated CD4+ T cells sorted from spleen or lymph node cells, obtained before transplant. The receptors shown here come from a human donor who was the organ donor for an intestinal transplant.

This rearrangement joins TRBV5-1 to TRBJ2-1; tentatively, D is TRBD1 (6 bases). The CDR3 covers 14 residues. From germline, CDR1 is SGHRS and CDR2 YFSETQ. V was cut by 0 bases and J by 8 bases, with 12 bases left in between. CDR3 amino acids: CASSLGARGYEQFF. In DNA, the CDR3 is TGCGCCAGCAGCTTGGGGGCCAGGGGCTATGAGCAGTTCTTC.

Here the CDR3 reads CASSQASGGTSTDTQYF. CDR3 nucleotides: TGCGCCAGCAGCCAGGCTAGCGGGGGGACTAGCACAGATACGCAGTATTTT. The rearrangement links TRBV4-1 to TRBJ2-3, with 11 bases aligning to TRBD2. The trim removed 3 bases at V and 0 bases at J, leaving 5 bases unmatched. The length of the CDR3 is 17 residues. Germline V gene data show CDR1 as MGHRA and CDR2 as YSYEKL.

J is TRBJ1-2 and V is TRBV5-6, with 9 bases that match TRBD1. V dropped 4 bases and J dropped 6; count of bases not matched to a gene: 13. The germline V gene has CDR1 SGHDT and CDR2 YYEEEE. The CDR3 is 16 residues long. The CDR3 region is CASSPNNINRGHGYTF. The CDR3, as DNA: TGTGCCAGCAGCCCTAATAACATAAACAGGGGGCATGGCTACACCTTC.

The chain links TRBV25-1 to TRBJ1-3; 7 bases line up with TRBD1. This CDR3 region has 18 residues. V shed 4 bases and J 0 bases; nucleotides not matched to a gene: 12. The V gene's germline CDR1 is MGHDK and CDR2 SYGVNS. This chain's CDR3 is CASSGRRGQLRSGNTIYF. DNA of the CDR3: TGTGCCAGCAGTGGCCGACGGGGACAGCTTCGCTCTGGAAACACCATATATTTT.

The rearrangement joins TRBV5-1 to TRBJ2-5, with TRBD1 identical over 8 bases. Trimming took 0 bases from V and 5 from J; bases not matched to a gene: 6. The CDR3 is 15 residues long. Germline CDR1 reads SGHRS; CDR2 reads YFSETQ. Written as DNA, the CDR3 is TGCGCCAGCAGCTTGGCTCAGGGGGCGAGGGAGACCCAGTACTTC. It is translated as CASSLAQGARETQYF.

The V gene is TRBV30, the J gene TRBJ1-5; 10 bases line up with TRBD1. V lost 4 bases to trimming and J lost 0 bases; unmatched junction nucleotides: 9. The CDR3 has 17 residues. CDR1 is GTSNPN, CDR2 SVGIG, per germline (reference sequence). Here the CDR3 DNA reads TGTGCCTGGAACTCCGGGACAGGGGTTTATAGCAATCAGCCCCAGCATTTT. Its protein product is CAWNSGTGVYSNQPQHF.

The V and J genes are TRBV6-1 and TRBJ1-2, with D possibly matching TRBD1 (6 bases). This CDR3 spans 14 amino acids. Germline V gene sequence: CDR1 MNHNS, CDR2 SASEGT. With 5 bases removed from V and 2 bases from J, the gap between germline ends came to 12 bases. The CDR3 loop reads CASSLVTGNYGYTF. The CDR3 nucleotides are TGTGCCAGCAGTTTAGTTACAGGGAACTATGGCTACACCTTC.

V gene TRBV6-5 combines with J gene TRBJ2-7; 9 nucleotides align to TRBD1. Germline V gives CDR1 MNHEY, CDR2 SVGAGI. CDR3 length: 13 residues. V was pared by 2 bases and J by 6 bases, with 2 bases of the junction left unmatched. In nucleotides, the CDR3 is TGTGCCAGCAGTTACCACAGGGGGCTCGAGCAGTACGTC. This codes for CASSYHRGLEQYV.

The chain uses TRBV5-4 and TRBJ1-6, with 7 positions matching TRBD1. The V gene's germline CDR1 is SGHNT and CDR2 YYREEE (reference sequence). The J segment lost 9 bases and the V segment lost 4 bases, leaving 7 bases of the junction unmatched. The CDR3 consists of 14 residues. The CDR3 loop is CASSQTGRISPLHF. CDR3 nucleotide sequence: TGTGCCAGCAGCCAGACAGGGAGAATTTCACCCCTCCACTTT.

The chain combines TRBV7-8 with TRBJ2-7, with D maybe TRBD2 (5 bases). CDR3 size: 18 residues. Germline V CDR1 and CDR2: SGHVS, FQNEAQ. The V end lost 6 bases, the J end lost 0 bases, and 24 bases lay between the germline ends. Written as DNA, the CDR3 is TGTGCCAGCAGTACCTCCCCGGCGGGCGGGCCACCCTCCTACGAGCAGTACGTC. Its translation is CASSTSPAGGPPSYEQYV.

The V gene is TRBV7-2, the J gene TRBJ2-7; TRBD1 might be the D (6 bases). V was shortened by 5 bases and J by 7 bases, with 15 bases between the two germline ends. The CDR3 sequence is 13 residues long. Germline V gene data show CDR1 as SGHTA and CDR2 as FQGNSA. The CDR3 is CASSLREGVEQYV. The CDR3 DNA sequence: TGTGCCAGCAGCCTTAGAGAGGGGGTTGAGCAGTACGTC.

The chain is built from TRBV5-6 and TRBJ2-1; D possibly corresponds to TRBD2 (5 bases). Germline CDR1 is SGHDT and CDR2 is YYEEEE. The CDR3 totals 15 residues. With 2 bases removed from V and 6 bases from J, the gap between germline ends came to 15 bases. The CDR3, as DNA: TGTGCCAGCAGCTTCGGGGTGTTAATGTCCAATGAGCAGTTCTTC. It codes for CASSFGVLMSNEQFF.

The CDR3 spells CASSRGQGASVGQPQHF. CDR3 nucleotide sequence: TGTGCCAGCAGTAGGGGACAGGGGGCTTCTGTTGGTCAGCCCCAGCATTTT. This chain joins TRBV27 and TRBJ1-5; 12 bases fit TRBD1. The germline V gene encodes CDR1 MNHEY and CDR2 SMNVEV (reference sequence). V lost 5 bases and J lost 6; bases outside the gene matches: 11. The CDR3 has 17 amino acids.

The rearrangement links TRBV6-1 to TRBJ2-2; D gene ambiguous. Germline V gene sequence: CDR1 MNHNS, CDR2 SASEGT. This CDR3 comprises 13 residues. V was clipped by 11 bases and J by 2 bases, with 12 bases between them. The CDR3 region is CACPKSNTGELFF. The CDR3 DNA sequence: TGTGCCTGCCCCAAGAGCAACACCGGGGAGCTGTTTTTT.

The rearrangement uses TRBV9 and TRBJ1-2; D remains unclear. Trimming removed 7 bases at V and 7 bases at J, with 8 bases between. CDR1 SGDLS and CDR2 YYNGEE come from the germline V gene. This CDR3 region has 10 residues. The CDR3 is CASGGGGYTF. The CDR3 DNA reads TGTGCCAGCGGAGGCGGTGGCTACACCTTC.

The chain couples TRBV18 to TRBJ2-5; TRBD2 agrees at 7 bases. V trimming: 2 bases; J trimming: 3 bases; junction bases outside the gene matches: 6. The length of the CDR3 is 15 residues. Germline loops: CDR1 KGHSH, CDR2 LQKENI. The CDR3 is CASSPRAGTKETQYF. CDR3 bases: TGTGCCAGCTCACCAAGAGCGGGGACCAAAGAGACCCAGTACTTC.

The genes are TRBV11-2 and TRBJ1-1; D not resolved. The germline CDR1 and CDR2 sequences are SGHAT and FQNNGV. This CDR3 has 11 amino acids. Trimming left V 5 bases short and J 10 bases short, with 11 bases between. This CDR3 reads CASSPLGAAFF. DNA for the CDR3: TGTGCCAGCAGCCCTCTTGGAGCAGCTTTCTTT.

The chain employs TRBV30 and TRBJ2-7, with D possibly matching TRBD1 (6 bases). CDR1 is GTSNPN and CDR2 is SVGIG in the germline V gene (reference sequence). The V end was cut by 3 bases, the J end by 0 bases, with 12 bases between. The CDR3 length is 14 residues. The CDR3 nucleotides are TGTGCCTGGAGGACAACAGGGAGCTCCTACGAGCAGTACGTC. Residues: CAWRTTGSSYEQYV.

V gene TRBV7-3 combines with J gene TRBJ2-3; a possible D gene is TRBD2 (6 bases). V lost 4 bases and J lost 4, with 15 bases in between. Looked up from germline, CDR1 is SGHTA and CDR2 is FQGTGA. The CDR3 covers 15 residues. In DNA form, the CDR3 reads TGTGCCAGCAGCTCCTCTTCGCGGGGCGCAGATACGCAGTATTTT. Its translation: CASSSSSRGADTQYF.

J is TRBJ1-2 and V is TRBV2; TRBD1 agrees at 9 bases. The CDR3 loop spans 14 amino acids. V dropped 6 bases and J dropped 8; count of bases not matched to a gene: 10. CDR1 SNHLY and CDR2 FYNNEI come from the germline V gene. This chain's CDR3 is CASSDGTGQKGYTF. For the CDR3, the DNA is TGTGCCAGCAGCGACGGGACAGGGCAGAAAGGCTACACCTTC.

This chain uses TRBV5-1 with TRBJ1-2; 9 nucleotides match TRBD1. Per the germline V gene, CDR1 is SGHRS and CDR2 is YFSETQ. The CDR3 spans 14 residues. The trim removed 4 bases at V and 5 bases at J, leaving 6 bases unmatched. This CDR3 is CASSRGQGGYGYTF. The CDR3 DNA follows: TGCGCCAGCAGCCGGGGACAGGGCGGATATGGCTACACCTTC.

The V call is TRBV7-2, the J call TRBJ2-5; TRBD2 matches at 9 bases. The CDR3 contains 15 residues. Germline CDR1 and CDR2: SGHTA and FQGNSA. Losses at the gene ends were 7 bases for V and 2 bases for J; bases not matched to a gene: 8. The CDR3 reads CASTPSGVRQETQYF. The CDR3 DNA reads TGTGCCAGCACCCCTAGCGGGGTTAGGCAAGAGACCCAGTACTTC.

J is TRBJ2-3 and V is TRBV9; D is unresolved. Germline lookup yields CDR1 SGDLS and CDR2 YYNGEE. This CDR3 is built from 14 residues. Trimming cost V 0 bases and J 0 bases, with 5 bases left between them. CDR3 amino acids: CASSVVDSTDTQYF. DNA of the CDR3: TGTGCCAGCAGCGTAGTAGATAGCACAGATACGCAGTATTTT.

V is TRBV9 and J is TRBJ1-2; D is perhaps TRBD1 (6 bases). Trimming shortened V by 0 bases and J by 2 bases, and 14 bases separated the two germline ends. The CDR3 has 16 amino acids. Germline values: CDR1 SGDLS, CDR2 YYNGEE. CDR3 in amino acids: CASSVAPTGTNYGYTF. The CDR3 nucleotides are TGTGCCAGCAGCGTAGCTCCTACCGGGACAAACTATGGCTACACCTTC.

The chain combines TRBV20-1 with TRBJ2-3; D is possibly TRBD1 (6 bases). Trimming removed 4 bases from V and 6 bases from J, with 8 bases in between. The CDR3 is 11 residues long. Per the germline V gene, CDR1 is DFQATT and CDR2 is SNEGSKA (reference sequence). The CDR3 reads CSANRADTQYF. DNA for the CDR3: TGCAGTGCTAACAGGGCCGATACGCAGTATTTT.

This clone is a singleton in its sample. The rearrangement links TRBV6-6 to TRBJ2-1, with TRBD2 matching over 12 bases. This CDR3 contains 16 residues. The ends lost 2 bases at V and 4 bases at J; junction bases unmatched: 3. CDR1 and CDR2 from the germline V gene are MNHNY and SVGAGI (reference sequence). In DNA form, the CDR3 reads TGTGCCAGCAGTTACCCACTAGCGGGGGGTTACAATGAGCAGTTCTTC. Encoded protein: CASSYPLAGGYNEQFF.

This clone has a single count. The rearrangement links TRBV29-1 to TRBJ1-2, with D tentatively TRBD1 (6 bases). The CDR3 runs 11 residues. CDR1 SQVTM and CDR2 ANQGSEA come from the germline V gene. V was cut by 6 bases and J by 5 bases, with 10 bases left in between. The CDR3 here is CSVVQGYGYTF. DNA of the CDR3: TGCAGCGTCGTACAGGGTTATGGCTACACCTTC.